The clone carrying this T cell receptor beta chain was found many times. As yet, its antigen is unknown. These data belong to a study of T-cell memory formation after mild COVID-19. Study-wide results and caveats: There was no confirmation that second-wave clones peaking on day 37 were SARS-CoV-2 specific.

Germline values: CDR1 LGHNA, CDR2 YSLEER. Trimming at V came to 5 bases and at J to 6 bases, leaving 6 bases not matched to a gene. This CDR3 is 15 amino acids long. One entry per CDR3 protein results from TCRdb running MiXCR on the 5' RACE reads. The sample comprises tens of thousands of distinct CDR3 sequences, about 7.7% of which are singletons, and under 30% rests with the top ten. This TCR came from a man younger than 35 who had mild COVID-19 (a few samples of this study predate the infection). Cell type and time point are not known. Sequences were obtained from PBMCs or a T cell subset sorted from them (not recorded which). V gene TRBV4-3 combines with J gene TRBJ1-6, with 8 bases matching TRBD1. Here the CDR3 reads CASSYGQGTNSPLHF. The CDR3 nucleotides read TGCGCCAGCAGCTACGGACAGGGAACTAATTCACCCCTCCACTTT.